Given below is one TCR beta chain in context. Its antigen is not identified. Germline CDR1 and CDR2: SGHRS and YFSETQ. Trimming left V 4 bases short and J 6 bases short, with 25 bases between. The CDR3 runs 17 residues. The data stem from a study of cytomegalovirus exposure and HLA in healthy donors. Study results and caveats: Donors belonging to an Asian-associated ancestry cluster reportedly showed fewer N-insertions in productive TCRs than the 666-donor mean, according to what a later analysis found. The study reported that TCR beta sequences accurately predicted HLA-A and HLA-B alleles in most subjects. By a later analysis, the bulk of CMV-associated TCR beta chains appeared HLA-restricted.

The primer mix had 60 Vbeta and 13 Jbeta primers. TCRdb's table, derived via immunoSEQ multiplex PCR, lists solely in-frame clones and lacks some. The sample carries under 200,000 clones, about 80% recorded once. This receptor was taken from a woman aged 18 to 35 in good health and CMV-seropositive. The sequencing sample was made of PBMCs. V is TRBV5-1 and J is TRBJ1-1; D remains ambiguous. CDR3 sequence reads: CASSPTYLLGARPEAFF. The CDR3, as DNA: TGCGCCAGCAGCCCCACATATCTCCTGGGCGCTCGACCTGAAGCTTTCTTT.